The text below deals with one TCR beta chain. No antigen is known for it. CDR1 is DFQATT, CDR2 SNEGSKA, per germline (reference sequence). V shed 3 bases and J 9 bases; nucleotides not matched to a gene: 2. This CDR3 contains 11 residues. All donors were healthy HIV-negative adults lacking recent acute infections or vaccinations. Profiled with immunoSEQ multiplex PCR; TCRdb holds only in-frame clones, not every one. This table holds 2 million to 2.5 million clones, over 90% found once. The entry originates in a study of shared clonotypes between healthy human individuals. Study details: Per-donor plates numbered three CD4 naive, three CD4 memory, two CD8 naive and one CD8 memory.

Study outcomes and limitations: Lower generation probabilities were found for non-shared clonotypes than for those shared by all four donors. Sharing across several donors was seen in about 5% of naive CD4 clonotypes.

This chain joins TRBV20-1 and TRBJ2-1, with 7 bases lining up with TRBD2. Sequencing was performed on naive CD4+ T cells from PBMCs. Stated subset: CD45RA+ positively selected. The origin of this receptor is a man aged 18 to 29 in good health. Some clones in this sample may be carry-over from other donors' samples. CDR3 in DNA: TGCAGTGCTAGGCTAGCGGCTGAGCAGTTCTTC. Translated: CSARLAAEQFF.